The present TCR beta chain was sequenced within a study of T cells after yellow fever vaccination. About the research overall: For low cell numbers, libraries were made with SMART-Seq v4 Ultra Low Input. Findings and limits, study-wide: It was a small share of clonotypes that appeared in both CD4 and CD8 compartments.

In the case of this clonotype: The target antigen is unknown.

Between the trimmed V and J ends, which lost 3 bases and 7 bases, there was a span of 18 bases. The CDR3 loop spans 15 amino acids. Each CDR3 protein gets one entry after TCRdb re-called the 5' RACE reads with MiXCR. The sample shows approximately 180,000 distinct CDR3 sequences, roughly 6.2% of them seen only once. The specimen comprised CD4+ T cells sorted from PBMCs, sampled on the day of the first yellow fever vaccination. This receptor was obtained from a man aged 18 to 29 who received the YFV17D yellow fever vaccine. This chain joins TRBV12-3 or TRBV12-4 and TRBJ2-5, with D possibly TRBD2 on 7 matching bases. The CDR3: CASSLFKGGGGTQYF. DNA of the CDR3: TGTGCCAGCAGTTTGTTTAAGGGGGGGGGAGGGACCCAGTACTTC.